This T cell receptor beta chain was sequenced in a study of breast tumors, draining lymph nodes, adjacent tissues. Findings and limits, study-wide: Tumor repertoires ranked between lymph nodes and nontumor tissue in diversity, with V and J gene preferences.

This clonotype was picked up many times. Its matching antigen is unknown. Samples came from axillary lymph nodes draining the breast cancer. Germline-derived CDR1 and CDR2 are SGHTA and FQGNSA. J gave up 7 bases and V 4 bases, and 4 bases lay outside the gene matches. The CDR3 contains 14 residues. One entry per CDR3 protein results from TCRdb running MiXCR on the multiplex PCR reads. The table lists approximately 210,000 distinct CDR3 sequences, under 40% of them singletons. The chain uses TRBV7-2 and TRBJ2-2, with TRBD1 matching over 9 bases. Material for sequencing was axillary lymph node tissue. This TCR came from a female donor with breast cancer. Some clones in this sample may be carry-over from other donors' samples. CDR3 sequence (DNA): TGTGCCAGCAGCTGGGGACAGGGCCACGGGGAGCTGTTTTTT. Its translation: CASSWGQGHGELFF.